Each of the 14 T cell receptor beta chains below was sequenced from the same sample in a study of blood T cell repertoires in COVID-19. Generated by immunoSEQ multiplex PCR, the TCRdb table keeps only in-frame clones and is missing some. The sample comprises about 280,000 clones, around 86% of which are singletons, and approximately 2.2% rests with the top ten. Material for sequencing was peripheral blood. Source of these receptors: a woman aged 25 to 39 who had recovered from COVID-19.

This clone was seen only a few times. The chain has TRBV5-5 and TRBJ2-3; unclear D gene. CDR1 SGHKS and CDR2 YYEKEE come from the germline V gene (reference sequence). This CDR3 has 12 residues. Trimming cost V 2 bases and J 3 bases, with 4 bases left between them. CDR3 amino acids: CASSFQTDTQYF. In DNA, the CDR3 is TGTGCCAGCAGCTTTCAAACAGATACGCAGTATTTT.

The CDR3 loop is CASSFQGLETQYF. In nucleotides, the CDR3 is TGTGCCAGCAGTTTCCAGGGGTTGGAGACCCAGTACTTC. The V call is TRBV28, the J call TRBJ2-5; D is possibly TRBD1 (6 bases). CDR1 is MDHEN, CDR2 SYDVKM, per germline. The CDR3 spans 13 residues. V lost 3 bases, J lost 5 bases, and 10 bases lay in between.

The genes are TRBV7-9 and TRBJ2-3; the D gene is possibly TRBD1 (5 bases). Germline V gives CDR1 SEHNR, CDR2 FQNEAQ (reference sequence). The V gene lost 1 base and the J gene lost 3 bases, with 17 bases spanning the gap. The CDR3 loop spans 17 amino acids. DNA of the CDR3: TGTGCCAGCAGCTTAGGTTCAGGGTATCTGTCTACAGATACGCAGTATTTT. It specifies CASSLGSGYLSTDTQYF. Combining the CDR3 with reference TRBV7-9 and TRBJ2-3 gives the whole variable domain DTGVSQNPRHKITKRGQNVTFRCDPISEHNRLYWYRQTLGQGPEFLTYFQNEAQLEKSRLLSDRFSAERPKGSFSTLEIQRTEQGDSAMYLCASSLGSGYLSTDTQYFGPGTRLTVL.

On this clone: The same CDR3 arises from other DNA sequences in this sample as well. The V call is TRBV27, the J call TRBJ1-2; 7 nucleotides agree with TRBD1. V was clipped by 6 bases and J by 1 base; unmatched bases: 5. CDR1 is MNHEY and CDR2 is SMNVEV in the germline V gene (reference sequence). The CDR3 has 14 amino acids. CDR3 amino acids: CASSLDRRNYGYTF. The CDR3, as DNA: TGTGCCAGCAGCCTGGACAGGCGTAACTATGGCTACACCTTC.

The chain couples TRBV12-3 or TRBV12-4 to TRBJ2-7, with TRBD1 matching over 9 bases. Germline trimming cut 5 bases from V and 7 bases from J; bases unmatched to any gene: 6. The CDR3 has 13 residues. The CDR3 DNA follows: TGTGCCAGCAGTACACAGGGGGCAGGAGAGCAGTACTTC. It translates to CASSTQGAGEQYF.

This rearrangement joins TRBV7-9 to TRBJ1-4; 9 nucleotides align to TRBD1. Per the germline V gene, CDR1 is SEHNR and CDR2 is FQNEAQ (reference sequence). Losses at the gene ends were 9 bases for V and 7 bases for J; bases not matched to a gene: 6. This CDR3 has 13 amino acids. In DNA form, the CDR3 reads TGTGCCAGTGGACAGGGGCAAACTGAAAAACTGTTTTTT. Protein product: CASGQGQTEKLFF.

The sample holds a few counts of this clone. The chain joins TRBV5-6 to TRBJ2-2; TRBD2 matches at 14 bases. There are 15 residues in the CDR3. V lost 5 bases and J lost 6; bases outside the gene matches: 3. CDR1 is SGHDT and CDR2 is YYEEEE in the germline V gene. The chain's CDR3 is CASRRLAGGPGELFF. CDR3 DNA sequence: TGTGCCAGCAGGAGACTAGCGGGAGGGCCCGGGGAGCTGTTTTTT.

V usage is TRBV4-1 and J usage is TRBJ2-3; a weak D match, TRBD2 (5 bases). Germline V gene sequence: CDR1 MGHRA, CDR2 YSYEKL. Trimming shortened V by 0 bases and J by 7 bases, and 8 bases separated the two germline ends. The CDR3 consists of 13 residues. CDR3 nucleotides: TGCGCCAGCAGCCAAGAATCGGGATATACGCAGTATTTT. Protein sequence: CASSQESGYTQYF.

The chain couples TRBV5-5 to TRBJ2-3; a possible D gene is TRBD2 (5 bases). Germline CDR1 reads SGHKS; CDR2 reads YYEKEE (reference sequence). V shed 0 bases and J shed 4 bases, with 18 bases lying between them. The CDR3 loop spans 17 amino acids. CDR3 sequence reads: CASSLVRARQRADTQYF. The CDR3, as DNA: TGTGCCAGCAGCTTGGTGAGGGCTCGGCAAAGGGCAGATACGCAGTATTTT. The variable domain in full, with the rest retrieved from reference TRBV5-5 and TRBJ2-3, is DAGVTQSPTHLIKTRGQQVTLRCSPISGHKSVSWYQQVLGQGPQFIFQYYEKEERGRGNFPDRFSARQFPNYSSELNVNALLLGDSALYLCASSLVRARQRADTQYFGPGTRLTVL.

This chain connects TRBV4-2 to TRBJ2-7; D uncertain. Trimming pared 5 bases from V and 1 base from J, leaving 15 bases between. CDR3 length equals 15 residues. Germline assignment: CDR1 LGHNA and CDR2 YNFKEQ. The CDR3 DNA sequence: TGTGCCAGCAGCGACTCCTCCCTGGGTTCCTACGAGCAGTACTTC. Its protein is CASSDSSLGSYEQYF.

The chain employs TRBV28 and TRBJ1-5; D remains unclear. There are 14 residues in the CDR3. Germline V lookup: CDR1 MDHEN, CDR2 SYDVKM. V was pared by 5 bases and J by 0 bases, with 8 bases between. This CDR3 reads CASSTGFSNQPQHF. The DNA of the CDR3 is TGTGCCAGCAGTACCGGGTTTAGCAATCAGCCCCAGCATTTT.

This clone was seen more than once but under ten times. The V gene is TRBV2, the J gene TRBJ1-1; D is uncertain. CDR1 and CDR2 from the germline V gene are SNHLY and FYNNEI. V was shortened by 6 bases and J by 2 bases, with 10 bases between the two germline ends. The CDR3 totals 13 residues. CDR3 loop: CASRKAGNTEAFF. DNA for the CDR3: TGTGCCAGCAGGAAGGCAGGAAACACTGAAGCTTTCTTT.

The J gene is TRBJ2-2, the V gene TRBV9; tentative D call: TRBD1 (6 bases). With 3 bases removed from V and 0 bases from J, the gap between germline ends came to 6 bases. CDR3 length: 14 amino acids. Germline V gene lookup returns CDR1 SGDLS and CDR2 YYNGEE. The CDR3 DNA reads as TGTGCCAGCAGCGACAGGGCGAACACCGGGGAGCTGTTTTTT. This translates into CASSDRANTGELFF.

The chain couples TRBV7-9 to TRBJ2-6, with D maybe TRBD2 (6 bases). Germline assignment: CDR1 SEHNR and CDR2 FQNEAQ (reference sequence). The V end was cut by 1 base, the J end by 0 bases, with 16 bases between. This CDR3 comprises 19 residues. CDR3 DNA: TGTGCCAGCAGCTTAGTTAGGGAGGTCTTAAGCTCTGGGGCCAACGTCCTGACTTTC. It encodes CASSLVREVLSSGANVLTF.